The rows below give T cell receptor beta chains drawn from one sample of a study of blood T cell repertoires in COVID-19. Assay used: immunoSEQ multiplex PCR; TCRdb lists only in-frame clones, some missing. The table shows under 300,000 clones, with around nine tenths occurring only once. The sample comprised peripheral blood. Every receptor here comes from a middle-aged woman who had recovered from COVID-19. Each CDR3 is given with its conserved first and last residue.

j_call v_call cdr3_aa
TRBJ1-2 TRBV11-3 CASSLAPNYGYTF
TRBJ2-3 TRBV6-2/TRBV6-3 CASSRTSGSTDTQYF
TRBJ2-1 TRBV27 CASSPIAGVEYNEQFF
TRBJ1-4 TRBV4-3 CASSPRDSPGEKLFF
TRBJ1-1 TRBV19 CASSMPPPGRNTEAFF
TRBJ2-3 TRBV7-9 CASGEGTSTDTQYF
TRBJ1-5 TRBV27 CASSLGGSNQPQHF
TRBJ2-7 TRBV6-5 CASSYGRLAGTYEQYF
TRBJ1-2 TRBV3-1/TRBV3-2 CASSQWTGGYGYTF
TRBJ2-3 TRBV5-1 CASSFRWEVDTQYF
TRBJ1-2 TRBV27 CASSLGGGPMGYTF
TRBJ2-1 TRBV27 CASSPSTGVSSYNEQFF
TRBJ1-5 TRBV6-5 CASSGQGNNQPQHF
TRBJ2-1 TRBV7-9 CASSLSSHEQFF
TRBJ1-6 TRBV3-1/TRBV3-2 CASSQDRGSPLHF
TRBJ1-5 TRBV6-1 CASSEGLNQPQHF
TRBJ2-1 TRBV27 CASSDLWGPSNEQFF
TRBJ2-7 TRBV6-2/TRBV6-3 CASSYFPGTSPYEQYF
TRBJ2-2 TRBV24-1 CATRDSFGGELFF
TRBJ2-1 TRBV7-3 CASSLSSPSSYNEQFF
TRBJ2-1 TRBV4-2 CASSQTGVNEQFF
TRBJ2-4 TRBV6-6 CASSQREASLAKNIQYF
TRBJ2-5 TRBV18 CASSPLGSRRVTQYF
TRBJ2-1 TRBV5-4 CASSSAPRSSYNEQFF
TRBJ1-2 TRBV27 CASSLSGHLNYGYTF
TRBJ2-7 TRBV3-1/TRBV3-2 CASSQGMGGVGQYF